Here is one TCR beta chain with its context. Its antigen is currently unknown. Produced via immunoSEQ multiplex PCR; TCRdb's table is partial and in-frame only. The data show 150,000 or so clones, 88% seen once. This specimen belongs to a study of T cell responses to AZD1222 COVID-19 vaccine. Across the study: Pooling of second doses given at about 4 or about 12 weeks was done. Findings and limits, study-wide: Most donors were white British, females outnumbered males, and clonal diversity was possibly underestimated. Reportedly, close to half of spike-specific TCRs are directed against unmutated variant regions. At baseline, seropositivity was found in only a handful of AZD1222 recipients.

This CDR3 is 15 amino acids long. Trimming took 0 bases from V and 4 from J; bases not matched to a gene: 3. The V gene's germline CDR1 is MNHNS and CDR2 SASEGT. V usage is TRBV6-1 and J usage is TRBJ1-5, with 7 nucleotides matching TRBD1. The sequencing here drew on peripheral blood, taken on day 0 of AZD1222 vaccination. This receptor was taken from an adult in good health. DNA of the CDR3: TGTGCCAGCAGTGAAGCGGACAGGCGGAATCAGCCCCAGCATTTT. Its translation: CASSEADRRNQPQHF.